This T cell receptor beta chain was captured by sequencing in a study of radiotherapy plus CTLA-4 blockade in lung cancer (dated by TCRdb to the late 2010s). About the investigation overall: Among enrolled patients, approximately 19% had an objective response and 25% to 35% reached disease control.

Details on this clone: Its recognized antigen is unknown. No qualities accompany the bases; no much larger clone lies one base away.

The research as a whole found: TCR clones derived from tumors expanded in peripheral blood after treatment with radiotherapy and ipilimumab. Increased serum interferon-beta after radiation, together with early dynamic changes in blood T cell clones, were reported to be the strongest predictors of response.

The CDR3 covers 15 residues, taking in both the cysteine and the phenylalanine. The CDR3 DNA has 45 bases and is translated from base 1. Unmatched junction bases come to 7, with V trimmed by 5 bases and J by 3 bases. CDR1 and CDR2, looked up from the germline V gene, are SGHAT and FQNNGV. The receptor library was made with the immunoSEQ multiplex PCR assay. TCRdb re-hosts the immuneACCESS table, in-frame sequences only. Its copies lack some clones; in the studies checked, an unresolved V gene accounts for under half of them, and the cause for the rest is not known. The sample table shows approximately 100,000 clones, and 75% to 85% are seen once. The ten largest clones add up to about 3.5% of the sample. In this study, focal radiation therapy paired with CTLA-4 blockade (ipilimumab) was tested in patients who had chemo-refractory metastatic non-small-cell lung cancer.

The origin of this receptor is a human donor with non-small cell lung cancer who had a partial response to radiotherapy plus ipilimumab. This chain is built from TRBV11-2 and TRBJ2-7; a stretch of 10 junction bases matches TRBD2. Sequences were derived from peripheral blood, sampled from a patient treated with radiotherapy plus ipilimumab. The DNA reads TGTGCCAGCAGCCATGGGACTAGCGTCAACTACGAGCAGTACTTC. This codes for CASSHGTSVNYEQYF.